The clone carrying this T cell receptor beta chain was detected many times. What it binds is unknown. These data are taken from a study of post-analysis software for immune sequencing data. Points from the study as a whole: The five TRBV segments detected at higher frequency in patients than in controls included TRBV5-6, TRBV5-1 and TRBV20-1.

Unique-molecular-identifier-tagged TCR beta cDNA libraries were used. Input of roughly 0.85 to 11 million T cells yielded 400,000 to 550,000 cDNA molecules. TCRdb processed the PCR reads anew with MiXCR; each CDR3 protein has one entry. The repertoire holds over 150,000 distinct CDR3 sequences, about 32% seen once, with roughly 1.6% in the top ten. CDR3 length equals 15 residues. Germline V gene data show CDR1 as SGHTA and CDR2 as FQGTGA. The V and J ends lost 5 bases and 2 bases respectively, with 14 bases between them. The TCR was taken from a girl aged 5-17 years with multiple sclerosis. The sample consisted of blood. V and J are TRBV7-3 and TRBJ2-3; a possible D gene is TRBD2 (5 bases). CDR3 sequence reads: CASSPDYTNTDTQYF. CDR3 bases: TGTGCCAGCAGCCCTGACTACACCAACACAGATACGCAGTATTTT.